Sequencing of this T cell receptor (beta chain) was carried out in a study of cytomegalovirus exposure and HLA in healthy donors. CDR3 length: 15 residues. CDR1 MRHNA and CDR2 SNTAGT come from the germline V gene. V shed 4 bases and J 5 bases; nucleotides not matched to a gene: 5. Notes on the study in general: A later analysis linked a missense DCLRE1C variant to TCR beta V- and J-gene trimming. In vitro data verified a few CMV-associated chains as specific for CMV antigens.

A word on this clone: The antigen remains unidentified.

Vbeta (60) and Jbeta (13) primers were used in the PCR. The method was immunoSEQ multiplex PCR; TCRdb's version includes in-frame clones alone and lacks a portion of them. The top ten clones hold 1.6% of a sample with 100,000 to 150,000 clones, about 66% of them seen once. The sequence was collected from a man in his thirties or forties in good health and CMV-seropositive. The rearrangement links TRBV6-4 to TRBJ2-1; 10 bases agree with TRBD2. Sequencing was carried out using PBMCs. For the CDR3, the DNA is TGTGCCAGCAGTGTTCTAGCGGGAGAACACAATGAGCAGTTCTTC. Amino acids: CASSVLAGEHNEQFF.